This T cell receptor beta chain was identified during a study of response to subunit inactivated influenza vaccine. TCRdb analysed the RT-PCR reads with MiXCR anew, one entry per CDR3 protein. The table has a few hundred thousand distinct CDR3 sequences, around 15% seen once; the top ten hold more than 9.5%. Notes on the study in general: The authors suggested that few new T cells are recruited per seasonal influenza vaccination.

CDR1 SGHKS and CDR2 YYEKEE come from the germline V gene (reference sequence). V was cut by 4 bases and J by 2 bases, with 16 bases left in between. This CDR3 comprises 15 residues. Remarks on this clonotype: Its target is unknown.

The source is a middle-aged man who received an inactivated influenza vaccine. This specimen consisted of PBMCs from blood, obtained approximately 12 days after vaccination. The rearrangement joins TRBV5-5 to TRBJ2-7; D not certain. In DNA form, the CDR3 reads TGTGCCAGCAGCCCTACCGAAGGGTGGGCCTACGAGCAGTACTTC. This translates into CASSPTEGWAYEQYF. The whole variable domain, remainder taken from reference TRBV5-5 and TRBJ2-7, is DAGVTQSPTHLIKTRGQQVTLRCSPISGHKSVSWYQQVLGQGPQFIFQYYEKEERGRGNFPDRFSARQFPNYSSELNVNALLLGDSALYLCASSPTEGWAYEQYFGPGTRLTVT.